A single T cell receptor (beta chain) is shown here with its context. The antigen remains unidentified. The CDR3 extends over 12 amino acids. The germline V gene has CDR1 MDHEN and CDR2 SYDVKM. With V trimmed by 7 bases and J by 5 bases, 4 bases remained unmatched. The data stem from a study of cytomegalovirus exposure and HLA in healthy donors. PCR involved 60 Vbeta and 13 Jbeta primers. The table came from immunoSEQ multiplex PCR; TCRdb's copy has only in-frame clones and leaves some out. The table has 210,000 or so clones, roughly 80% seen once. Whole-study results and caveats: Looking again later, the authors saw that most CMV-associated TCR beta chains seemed HLA-restricted. Serostatus for CMV was the only available immune exposure information. A link between a missense DCLRE1C variant and TCR beta V- and J-gene trimming emerged from a later analysis.

This chain joins TRBV28 and TRBJ2-5; 7 nucleotides match TRBD1. Specimen: PBMCs. The origin of this receptor is a woman younger than 45 in good health and CMV-seropositive. The CDR3 sequence: CASNIRGETQYF. CDR3 DNA sequence: TGTGCCAGCAATATCAGGGGGGAGACCCAGTACTTC. The variable domain in full, completed from reference TRBV28 and TRBJ2-5, reads DVKVTQSSRYLVKRTGEKVFLECVQDMDHENMFWYRQDPGLGLRLIYFSYDVKMKEKGDIPEGYSVSREKKERFSLILESASTNQTSMYLCASNIRGETQYFGPGTRLLVL.